This note documents a single T cell receptor beta chain sequence. In germline, CDR1 is LNHNV, CDR2 YYDKDF (reference sequence). Trimming stripped 1 base from V and 7 bases from J, with 20 bases between. The CDR3 consists of 16 residues. The data stem from a study of shared T cell receptors in the human thymus. TCRdb keeps only in-frame clones here, not all; method: immunoSEQ multiplex PCR. Here the sample spans 550,000 to 800,000 clones, over 75% being singletons. Separately, the same data were catalogued under a study of human thymus T cells.

The clonotype originates from a girl under three years old with a congenital heart defect. V usage is TRBV15 and J usage is TRBJ2-7; TRBD2 is a possible D gene (6 bases). The material sequenced was thymocytes. CDR3 DNA sequence: TGTGCCACCAGCAGAGGGCTAGGGGAGCGGGCGGGAGAGCAGTACTTC. This gives the protein CATSRGLGERAGEQYF.